This paragraph reports one TCR beta chain. The data were obtained in a study of blood T cells in healthy people across ages. This CDR3 contains 15 residues. V was clipped by 1 base and J by 4 bases, with 14 bases between them. Germline CDR1 and CDR2: SGHKS and YYEKEE (reference sequence). Alongside a J-beta primer mix, a sample-barcoded 5' primer served in a second PCR lasting roughly 6 to 12 cycles. Each CDR3 protein gets one entry after TCRdb re-called the 5' RACE reads with MiXCR. The sample holds roughly 830,000 distinct CDR3 sequences, 60% to 80% seen once. Sequencing used blood. This chain connects TRBV5-5 to TRBJ1-2; the D gene is possibly TRBD1 (5 bases). The clonotype originates from a man under 40 in good health. Written as DNA, the CDR3 is TGTGCCAGCAGCTTGCTCCAGGGCGTAATCTATGGCTACACCTTC. Residues: CASSLLQGVIYGYTF.